This TCR beta chain was profiled in a study of shared clonotypes between healthy human individuals. Study as a whole: Samples came from a couple of female and a few male donors aged 18 to 49. Study results and limitations: Rarefaction gave evidence that sorted-subset sequencing remained incomplete despite large depth. Researchers sampled only blood; tissue repertoires likely differ.

In germline, CDR1 is MDHEN, CDR2 SYDVKM. Between the trimmed V and J ends, which lost 5 bases and 0 bases, there was a span of 17 bases. CDR3 size: 16 residues. Naivety among CD8 cells was defined by CD45RO negativity and positive CCR7 selection, thereby excluding terminally differentiated effector memory CD45RA+ cells. Nashville, Tennessee was home to all donors, who were Caucasian adults. Sequenced by immunoSEQ multiplex PCR; TCRdb stores in-frame clones only, minus some. Here the sample spans around 700,000 clones, roughly 94% being singletons. To note about this clone: Its antigen is undetermined.

The V call is TRBV28, the J call TRBJ2-7; D gene ambiguous. Sequenced material: naive CD8+ T cells sorted from blood. The clonotype originates from a man aged 25-45 years in good health. The CDR3 nucleotides are TGTGCCAGCAGTGAGCATGTACGGAGTAGCTCCTACGAGCAGTACTTC. It specifies CASSEHVRSSSYEQYF.